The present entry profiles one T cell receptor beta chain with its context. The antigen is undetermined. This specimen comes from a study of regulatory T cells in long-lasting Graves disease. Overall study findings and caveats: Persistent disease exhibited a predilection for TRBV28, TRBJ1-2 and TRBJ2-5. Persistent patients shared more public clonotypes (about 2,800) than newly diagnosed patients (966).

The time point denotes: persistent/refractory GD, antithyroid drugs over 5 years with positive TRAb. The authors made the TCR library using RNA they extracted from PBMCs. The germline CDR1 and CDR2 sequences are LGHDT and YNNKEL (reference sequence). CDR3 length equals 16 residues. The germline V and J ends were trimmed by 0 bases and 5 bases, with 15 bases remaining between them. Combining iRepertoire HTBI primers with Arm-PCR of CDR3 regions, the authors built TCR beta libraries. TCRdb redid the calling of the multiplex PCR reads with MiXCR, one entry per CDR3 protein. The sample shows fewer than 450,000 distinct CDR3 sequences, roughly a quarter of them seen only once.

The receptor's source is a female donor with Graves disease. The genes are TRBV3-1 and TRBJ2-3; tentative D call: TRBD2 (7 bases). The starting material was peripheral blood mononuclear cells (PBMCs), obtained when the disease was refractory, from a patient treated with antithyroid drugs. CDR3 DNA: TGTGCCAGCAGCCAAGACCCGGGGGGCGGACGAGATACGCAGTATTTT. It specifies CASSQDPGGGRDTQYF.